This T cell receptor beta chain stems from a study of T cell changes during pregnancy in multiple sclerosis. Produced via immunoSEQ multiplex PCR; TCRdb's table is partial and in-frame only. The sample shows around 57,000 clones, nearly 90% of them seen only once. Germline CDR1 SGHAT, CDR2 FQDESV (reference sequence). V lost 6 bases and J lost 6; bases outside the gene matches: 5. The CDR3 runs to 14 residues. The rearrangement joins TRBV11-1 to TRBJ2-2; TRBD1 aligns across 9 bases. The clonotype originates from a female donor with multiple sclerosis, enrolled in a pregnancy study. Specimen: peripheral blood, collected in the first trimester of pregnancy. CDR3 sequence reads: CASSTGGASGELFF. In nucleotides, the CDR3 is TGTGCCAGCAGTACAGGGGGCGCGTCCGGGGAGCTGTTTTTT.